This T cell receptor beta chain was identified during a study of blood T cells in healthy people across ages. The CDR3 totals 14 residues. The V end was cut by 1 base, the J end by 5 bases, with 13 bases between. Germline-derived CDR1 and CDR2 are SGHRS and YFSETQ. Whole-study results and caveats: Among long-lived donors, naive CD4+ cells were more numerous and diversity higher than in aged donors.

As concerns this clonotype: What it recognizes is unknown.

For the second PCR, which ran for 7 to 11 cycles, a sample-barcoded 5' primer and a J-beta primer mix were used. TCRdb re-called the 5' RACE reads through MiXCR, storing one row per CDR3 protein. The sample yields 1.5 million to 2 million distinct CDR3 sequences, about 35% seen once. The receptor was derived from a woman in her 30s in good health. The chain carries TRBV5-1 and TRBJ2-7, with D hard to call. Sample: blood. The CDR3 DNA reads TGCGCCAGCAGCTTGACGGACCCTCTCAACGAGCAGTACTTC. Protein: CASSLTDPLNEQYF.